This TCR beta chain was sequenced during a study of beta chain features in type 1 diabetes. The authors reverse transcribed all of the isolated RNA, so sequencing captured expressed TCRB transcripts. TCRdb's copy holds only in-frame clones and misses some; the assay was immunoSEQ multiplex PCR. The sample has approximately 200,000 clones, over 9.5% seen once. Germline V gives CDR1 SGHNT, CDR2 YYREEE (reference sequence). This CDR3 has 15 residues. Germline trimming cut 4 bases from V and 6 bases from J; bases unmatched to any gene: 12. This receptor was taken from a woman under 30 in good health. Sequencing used naive CD4+ T cells from blood. The chain is built from TRBV5-4 and TRBJ1-1; 7 bases are a match to TRBD1. CDR3 residues: CASSTGQVVIAEAFF. Written as DNA, the CDR3 is TGTGCCAGCAGCACAGGACAGGTGGTTATCGCTGAAGCTTTCTTT.